The 7 T cell receptor beta chains reported below all come from one sample, sequenced in a study of regulatory T cells in long-lasting Graves disease (dated by TCRdb to the early 2020s). To prepare the library, multiplex PCR was applied. The instrument was an Illumina HiSeq 4000. CDR3 regions were amplified by Arm-PCR with iRepertoire HTBI primers to construct TCR beta libraries. Through fastp at Q25 and MiXCR, TCRdb rebuilt clones from the public reads, retaining in-frame beta chains. Each entry is one CDR3 protein sequence, shown with its most common DNA and genes. The table for this sample lists more than 350,000 distinct CDR3 sequences; about 16% of them were counted only once. The ten largest clones represent roughly a sixth of the sample. Per the publication, the time point label means: newly diagnosed GD, antithyroid drugs for less than 3 months. RNA was extracted from PBMCs in TRIzol for both TCR sequencing and RNA sequencing.

These data were likewise used in another study, on T cells in Graves' hyperthyroidism and ophthalmopathy.

The source material was peripheral blood mononuclear cells (PBMCs), sampled at new diagnosis, from a patient treated with antithyroid drugs. The receptors come from a woman aged 25 to 39 with Graves disease. Donor details come from another sample of the same person, matched by shared clones.

This clonotype has ten or more counts. The chain recombines TRBV15 with TRBJ1-5; D not resolved. Germline V CDR1 and CDR2: LNHNV, YYDKDF (reference sequence). The CDR3 length is 14 residues. Trimming took off 0 bases at V and 6 bases at J, with 9 bases between the two ends. The CDR3 spells CATSRESPTQPQHF. The CDR3, as DNA: TGTGCCACCAGCAGAGAGAGTCCGACTCAGCCCCAGCATTTT.

This clonotype was seen repeatedly, ten times or more. The chain combines TRBV6-1 with TRBJ1-1; D call uncertain. This CDR3 has 13 residues. V lost 5 bases to trimming and J lost 1 base, with 8 bases between them. In germline, CDR1 is MNHNS, CDR2 SASEGT. The CDR3 loop is CASSRLANTEAFF. As DNA, the CDR3 is TGTGCCAGCAGTCGATTGGCGAACACTGAAGCTTTCTTT.

This clonotype occurred many times. The chain is built from TRBV20-1 and TRBJ2-5; the match to TRBD2 covers 10 bases. V shed 5 bases, J shed 2 bases, and the junction held 26 bases outside the gene matches. Germline V lookup: CDR1 DFQATT, CDR2 SNEGSKA (reference sequence). The CDR3 length is 21 residues. Written as DNA, the CDR3 is TGCAGTGCTGCCAATAGCGGGAGGAGGGGGGGGGGATGGTATAGTCAAGAGACCCAGTACTTC. Protein product: CSAANSGRRGGGWYSQETQYF.

CDR3 residues: CASSSDRFQETQYF. The DNA of the CDR3 is TGTGCCAGCAGCTCTGACAGATTCCAAGAGACCCAGTACTTC. The gene calls are TRBV7-9 and TRBJ2-5, with D perhaps TRBD1 (5 bases). CDR1 and CDR2 from the germline V gene are SEHNR and FQNEAQ (reference sequence). Trimming removed 4 bases at V and 1 base at J, with 10 bases between. The CDR3 is 14 amino acids.

Only one count was recorded for this clonotype. With a much larger clone just one base away, this may be a read error. The chain carries TRBV10-3 and TRBJ2-3; the match to TRBD2 covers 9 bases. J was trimmed by 2 bases and V by 2 bases; bases with no gene match: 11. Germline CDR1 ENHRY, CDR2 SYGVKD. The length of the CDR3 is 18 residues. Written as DNA, the CDR3 is TGTGCCATCAGTGAGATTTCTATGGCTAGCGGGATCACAGATACGCAGTATTTT. Translating gives CAISEISMASGITDTQYF.

The chain recombines TRBV20-1 with TRBJ2-3; TRBD1 agrees at 8 bases. This CDR3 is 14 amino acids long. Germline CDR1 and CDR2: DFQATT and SNEGSKA (reference sequence). V shed 5 bases and J 1 base; nucleotides not matched to a gene: 5. CDR3 in DNA: TGCAGTGCTCGGGACAGGAGACGCACAGATACGCAGTATTTT. It codes for CSARDRRRTDTQYF.

This clonotype was seen a handful of times. The rearrangement uses TRBV19 and TRBJ2-1; the D gene is possibly TRBD2 (6 bases). Per the germline V gene, CDR1 is LNHDA and CDR2 is SQIVND (reference sequence). The length of the CDR3 is 14 residues. V lost 7 bases and J lost 4, with 14 bases in between. CDR3 loop: CASNGGILYNEQFF. The DNA of the CDR3 is TGTGCCAGTAATGGCGGGATCCTATACAATGAGCAGTTCTTC.